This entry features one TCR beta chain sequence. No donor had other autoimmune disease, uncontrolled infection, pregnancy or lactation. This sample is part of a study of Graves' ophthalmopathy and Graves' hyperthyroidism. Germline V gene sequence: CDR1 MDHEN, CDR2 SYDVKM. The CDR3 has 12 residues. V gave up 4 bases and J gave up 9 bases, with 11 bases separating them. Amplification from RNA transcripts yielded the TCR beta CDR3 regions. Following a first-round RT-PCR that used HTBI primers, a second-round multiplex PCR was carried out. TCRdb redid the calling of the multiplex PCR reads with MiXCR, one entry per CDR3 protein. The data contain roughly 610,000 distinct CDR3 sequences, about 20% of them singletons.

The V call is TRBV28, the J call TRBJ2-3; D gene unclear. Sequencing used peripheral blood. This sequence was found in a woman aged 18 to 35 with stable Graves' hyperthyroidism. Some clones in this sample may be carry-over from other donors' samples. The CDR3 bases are TGTGCCAGCAGTTCTAACGCGAGAACGCAGTATTTT. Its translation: CASSSNARTQYF. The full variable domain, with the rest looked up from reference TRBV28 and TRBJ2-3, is DVKVTQSSRYLVKRTGEKVFLECVQDMDHENMFWYRQDPGLGLRLIYFSYDVKMKEKGDIPEGYSVSREKKERFSLILESASTNQTSMYLCASSSNARTQYFGPGTRLTVL.